The 8 T cell receptor beta chains in this list originate from one sample, sequenced in a study of tissue T cells after allogeneic stem cell transplantation (dated by TCRdb to 2022 to 2024). Library preparation was by the immunoSEQ multiplex PCR assay. TCRdb stores this immuneACCESS table with in-frame sequences only. Part of the clones is absent; in the studies checked, under half of the shortfall reflects unresolved V genes, and no reason is known for the rest. In all, the sample holds thousands of clones, and roughly 45% of those were seen once. The ten largest account for roughly a tenth of the sample. Sample time point, as interpreted from the label and publication: mouse harvest day 7 after allogeneic transplant. Mouse grafts combined 10^7 T-cell-depleted bone marrow cells with 10^6 splenic CD5+ T cells, given via tail vein injection. The sample comprised lymph node tissue. All receptors come from a female BALB/c mouse given C57BL/6 T cells with graft-versus-host disease after an allogeneic hematopoietic cell transplant.

About this clone itself: These gene names are mouse names. The read is 1 residue too short to cover the CDR3 end, so that end is filled in from the germline J gene. J is TRBJ2-4 and V is TRBV26; TRBD1 might be the D (6 bases). Looked up from germline, CDR1 is KGHPV and CDR2 is FQNQEV (reference sequence). The CDR3 runs to 13 residues. V lost 4 bases, J lost 2 bases, and 7 bases lay in between. The CDR3 loop reads CASSRDTQNTLYF. The part of the CDR3 DNA that was read is TGTGCCAGCAGTCGGGACACTCAAAACACCTTGTAC.

The count of this clone is one. Gene names follow the mouse nomenclature. The read halts 1 residue ahead of the CDR3 end, with the missing end drawn from the germline J gene. The chain has TRBV13-1 and TRBJ2-7; D possibly corresponds to TRBD2 (7 bases). The CDR3 is made up of 13 amino acids. The germline CDR1 and CDR2 sequences are NSHNY and SYGAGN. Trimming took 2 bases from V and 6 from J, leaving 12 bases between them. The CDR3 reads CASSEGGGSEQYF. The part of the CDR3 DNA that was read is TGTGCCAGCAGTGAAGGGGGGGGGTCTGAACAGTAC.

About this clone: Gene names and germline refer to mouse. The CDR3 end is not reached by the read, which stops 1 residue before it; the germline J gene fills it in. The chain uses TRBV26 and TRBJ2-5, with TRBD2 identical over 8 bases. The CDR3 loop spans 15 amino acids. The germline V gene encodes CDR1 KGHPV and CDR2 FQNQEV (reference sequence). With V trimmed by 2 bases and J by 5 bases, 6 bases remained unmatched. The CDR3 bases that were read are TGTGCCAGCAGTCTGGGCTGGGGGGAGGTAGACACCCAGTAC. Translation gives CASSLGWGEVDTQY. In full, the CDR3 reads CASSLGWGEVDTQYF.

Turning to this clone: Mouse gene names and germline throughout. The read comes to an end 1 residue before the CDR3 does, leaving the germline J gene to fill in the end. V and J are TRBV13-1 and TRBJ2-5; a possible D gene is TRBD1 (6 bases). This CDR3 has 13 residues. The V gene lost 4 bases and the J gene lost 3 bases, with 9 bases spanning the gap. From germline, CDR1 is NSHNY and CDR2 SYGAGN. Here the CDR3 reads CASSRDKQDTQYF. The part of the CDR3 DNA that was read is TGTGCCAGCAGTCGGGACAAACAAGACACCCAGTAC.

Only a few counts were recorded for this clone. Germline and genes: mouse. Coverage ceases 1 residue before the CDR3 finishes, and the germline J gene fills in the end. V and J are TRBV26 and TRBJ1-4, with D tentatively TRBD1 (6 bases). Germline lookup yields CDR1 KGHPV and CDR2 FQNQEV (reference sequence). The CDR3 contains 14 residues. V lost 2 bases, J lost 3 bases, and 7 bases lay in between. The part of the CDR3 DNA that was read is TGTGCCAGCAGTCTGGGGACAACCAACGAAAGATTATTT. Its protein is CASSLGTTNERLF. The CDR3 in full is CASSLGTTNERLFF.

Notes on this clone: Here the gene names and germline are mouse. The CDR3 extends 1 residue past the end of the read, so its final part is completed from the germline J gene. V gene TRBV3 combines with J gene TRBJ2-7, with 12 nucleotides matching TRBD1. The CDR3 is made up of 14 amino acids. Germline CDR1 and CDR2: SNHLY and FYNGKV (reference sequence). The V gene end was trimmed by 3 bases and the J gene end by 7 bases; junction bases not matched to a gene: 4. The CDR3 sequence: CASSLGDRGREQYF. The part of the CDR3 DNA that was read is TGTGCCAGCAGCTTGGGGGACAGGGGGCGAGAACAGTAC.

On this clone: Gene names follow the mouse nomenclature. CDR3 DNA (partial): TGTGCCAGCTCCAAGGGACTCCGTGCAGAAACGCTGTAT. Its protein is CASSKGLRAETLY. The whole CDR3 protein is CASSKGLRAETLYF. The chain carries TRBV12-1 and TRBJ2-3; tentative D call: TRBD2 (6 bases). The sequenced fragment ends 1 residue before the CDR3 boundary, so the rest is inferred from the germline J gene. The CDR3 totals 14 residues. Germline lookup yields CDR1 SGHSN and CDR2 HYEKVE. V was shortened by 4 bases and J by 1 base, with 11 bases between the two germline ends.

The sample holds a few counts of this clone. The genes and germline here are from mouse. Read data end 1 residue before the CDR3 end; the end is taken from the germline J gene. The V call is TRBV3, the J call TRBJ2-7, with 10 bases aligning to TRBD2. Germline V gene sequence: CDR1 SNHLY, CDR2 FYNGKV (reference sequence). The V segment lost 2 bases and the J segment 3 bases; nucleotides outside the gene matches: 4. The CDR3 has 15 amino acids. The CDR3 loop reads CASSLSGTGVYEQYF. The CDR3 bases that were read are TGTGCCAGCAGCTTATCCGGGACTGGGGTCTATGAACAGTAC.